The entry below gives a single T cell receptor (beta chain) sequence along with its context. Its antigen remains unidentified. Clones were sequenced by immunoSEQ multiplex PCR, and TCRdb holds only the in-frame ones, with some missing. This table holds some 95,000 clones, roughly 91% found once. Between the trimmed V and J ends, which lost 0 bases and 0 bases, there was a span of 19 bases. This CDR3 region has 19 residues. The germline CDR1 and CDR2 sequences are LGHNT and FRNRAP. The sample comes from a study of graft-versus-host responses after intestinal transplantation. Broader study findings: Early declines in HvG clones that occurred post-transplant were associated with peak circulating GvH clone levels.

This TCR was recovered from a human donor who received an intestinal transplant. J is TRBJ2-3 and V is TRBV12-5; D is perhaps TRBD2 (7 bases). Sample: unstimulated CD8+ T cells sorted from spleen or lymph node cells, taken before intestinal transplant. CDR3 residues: CASGLVPTGGPYSTDTQYF. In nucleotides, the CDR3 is TGTGCTAGTGGTTTGGTACCCACGGGGGGCCCTTATAGCACAGATACGCAGTATTTT.